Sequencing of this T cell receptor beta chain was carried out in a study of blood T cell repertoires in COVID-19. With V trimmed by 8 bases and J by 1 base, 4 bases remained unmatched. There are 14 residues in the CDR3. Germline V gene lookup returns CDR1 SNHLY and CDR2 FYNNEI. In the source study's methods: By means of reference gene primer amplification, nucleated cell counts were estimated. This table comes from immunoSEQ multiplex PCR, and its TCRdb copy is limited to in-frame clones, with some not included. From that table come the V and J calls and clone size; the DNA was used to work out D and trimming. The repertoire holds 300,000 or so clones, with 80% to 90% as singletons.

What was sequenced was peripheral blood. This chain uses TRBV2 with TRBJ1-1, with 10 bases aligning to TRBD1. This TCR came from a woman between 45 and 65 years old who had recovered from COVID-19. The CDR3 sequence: CASRRDRGNTEAFF. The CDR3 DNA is TGTGCCAGCCGAAGGGACAGGGGGAACACTGAAGCTTTCTTT.